This T cell receptor beta chain derives from a study of shared T cell receptors in the human thymus. Using immunoSEQ multiplex PCR, the repertoire was profiled, and TCRdb retains in-frame clones only, with some absent. Here the sample spans hundreds of thousands of clones, 70% to 90% being singletons. The CDR3 contains 18 residues. After removal of 6 bases from V and 2 bases from J, the junction contained 14 bases not matched to a gene. Germline lookup yields CDR1 LGHNA and CDR2 YSLEER. The same sample was also used in a study of human thymus T cells. That source reports: Healthy Finnish infants undergoing corrective surgery for congenital heart defects were the donors. Corrective heart surgery yielded resections, and these provided the thymus tissue. V and J genes seemed to be used with bias in thymic and blood repertoires. Related studies found that unrelated individuals share highly overlapping thymic repertoires.

V gene TRBV4-3 combines with J gene TRBJ2-7; TRBD2 agrees at 12 bases. Material: thymocytes. This clonotype originated in a boy under two years old with a congenital heart defect. The CDR3 loop reads CASRAPPSGRASPYEQYF. The CDR3 DNA reads TGCGCCAGCAGGGCCCCCCCTAGCGGGAGGGCCTCACCCTACGAGCAGTACTTC.